This entry features one T cell receptor (beta chain) sequence. Its antigen target is currently unknown. Base qualities were left out, and no much larger clone turns up one base away. The CDR3 regions of human TCRbeta chains were analyzed by immunosequencing. Turning to the authors' computational methods: TCRs in the repertoires were compared against a reference library of SARS-CoV-2-specific TCRs that had been generated with the MIRA antigen-specificity platform. Breadth was defined as the fraction of unique TCRs that were SARS-CoV-2-associated, and depth was defined as the fraction of total T cells that were SARS-CoV-2-associated. Each spike-specific TCR was assigned to its reactive spike region and to a CD4 or CD8 class using the MIRA data. Log10-transformed breadth and depth values were compared by one-way ANOVA with Sidak's multiple comparisons tests. In its TCRdb copy, this immuneACCESS table keeps in-frame sequences only and misses some clones. Where compared with another copy, unresolved V genes explain less than half of these, and the others have no known cause. V and J calls and clone size are copied from that table; D and trimming were computed from the DNA. The sample data list about 190,000 clones, and 80% to 90% of these were observed just once. Of the sample, 6.5% to 8.5% is held by the ten largest clones.

The sample's time point label is to be understood as: baseline before first vaccination. Vaccinee samples were obtained from the UK trials COV001 and COV002, which included a single-blind randomized controlled phase 2/3 trial of AZD1222 (ChAdOx1 nCoV-19) in healthy adults. For TCRbeta chain sequencing, PBMC samples were collected from trial participants at day 0 and at day 28 after the second dose. CDR1 and CDR2 were assigned from the germline V gene as SGHTA and FQGNSA. Spanning cysteine to phenylalanine, the CDR3 consists of 13 amino acids. Kept here is only the CDR3 DNA, which spans 39 bases and is read in frame from base 1. Deletion took 3 bases off V and 1 base off J, with a span of 5 bases between the germline ends. This entry comes from a study of T cell responses to AZD1222 COVID-19 vaccine (dated by TCRdb to 2020 to 2022). Regarding the complete study: Because spike-specific TCR depth and breadth did not differ between the two schedules, AZD1222 recipients who got a second dose at roughly 4 weeks were pooled with those who got a second dose at roughly 12 weeks. Trial participants were enrolled by age into 18-55, 56-69 and 70-plus year subgroups, with roughly 150, 30 and 60 TCR-sequenced participants respectively. A total of under 250 trial participants underwent TCR sequencing, of whom approximately 200 had received two doses of AZD1222 and roughly 26 had received two doses of the MenACWY control vaccine. The study at large found these results: A significant rise in spike-specific TCR breadth and depth was observed after two AZD1222 doses relative to day 0 and relative to MenACWY recipients. Because no samples from the day 14 peak response were available, repertoires could be characterized only after the peak T cell response. Vaccine-associated CD4 TCRs spanned the whole spike protein, with dominant responses in regions 160-218 and 743-854. Most participants were white British and females outnumbered males, and the authors suggested that clonal diversity may have been underestimated. Conclusions about previously exposed vaccinees are limited because only 6 or 7 AZD1222 recipients were SARS-CoV-2 seropositive at baseline. In the small 56-69-year group, the increase in depth fell short of significance, most likely because of low power. Reportedly, almost half of the unique spike-specific TCRs recognized epitopes lying outside the regions that are mutated in the B.1.351 and B.1.1.7 variants.

The sample here was peripheral blood, taken on day 0 of AZD1222 vaccination. The clonotype was recovered from an adult in good health. The receptor chain draws on TRBV7-2 and TRBJ2-3; the D segment cannot be called with confidence. The DNA sequence follows: TGTGCCAGCAGCTTTCCGGGCACAGATACGCAGTATTTT. This sequence encodes CASSFPGTDTQYF.